Sequencing of this T cell receptor beta chain was carried out in a study of blood T cells in healthy people across ages. Through a sample-barcoded 5' primer and a J-beta primer mix, a second PCR was run for roughly 7 to 11 cycles. TCRdb called the 5' RACE reads again in MiXCR, with one record for every CDR3 protein. The top ten hold 0.65% to 0.75% of the sample, which has around 1,000,000 distinct CDR3 sequences, approximately 25% seen once. The same sample was also studied in work on T cells of mothers and their children. As reported in that work: In both related and unrelated pairs, TCR recombination output is shaped similarly by thymic selection. Related mother-child pairs shared marginally more repertoire than unrelated pairs, though not significantly.

The clonotype was recovered from a girl aged 2 to 10 in good health. The specimen was blood.

The CDR3 is CATHLGRSTDTQYF. CDR3 sequence (DNA): TGTGCCACCCACCTCGGGAGAAGCACAGATACGCAGTATTTT. This rearrangement joins TRBV12-3 or TRBV12-4 to TRBJ2-3, with D tentatively TRBD2 (6 bases). This CDR3 is built from 14 residues. Trimming took off 10 bases at V and 0 bases at J, with 14 bases between the two ends.